This section outlines one TCR beta chain sequence together with its context. Its antigen is unknown. These data originate in a study of Ad26.COV2.S vaccination and SARS-CoV-2 variants. Study-level information: The vaccine Ad26.COV2.S was put into the muscle once, or twice with 56 days between.

Assay used: immunoSEQ multiplex PCR; TCRdb lists only in-frame clones, some missing. The table shows 250,000 to 300,000 clones, with 70% to 90% occurring only once. Study-wide results and limits: Spike-specific CD8+ and CD4+ T cell responses reportedly showed substantial breadth after vaccination.

Treatment reported: some 20 received Ad26.COV2.S at low or high dose, single or two shots; a few received placebo; per-sample allocation not given. Collection of samples fell on day 63 after the first vaccine or placebo injection. Here the sequenced sample was peripheral blood, taken in a trial of Ad26.COV2.S vaccine versus placebo. The TCR comes from a person between 18 and 60 years old who received the Ad26.COV2.S COVID-19 vaccine or a placebo.

The chain's CDR3 is CASSFYGESSYNEQFF. The CDR3 coding sequence is TGTGCCAGCAGTTTTTACGGGGAGAGCTCCTACAATGAGCAGTTCTTC. V is TRBV28 and J is TRBJ2-1, with a possible D match to TRBD2 (5 bases). This CDR3 comprises 16 residues. The germline V gene encodes CDR1 MDHEN and CDR2 SYDVKM. V was trimmed by 3 bases and J by 0 bases, leaving 12 bases between them. The whole variable domain, filled in from reference TRBV28 and TRBJ2-1, reads DVKVTQSSRYLVKRTGEKVFLECVQDMDHENMFWYRQDPGLGLRLIYFSYDVKMKEKGDIPEGYSVSREKKERFSLILESASTNQTSMYLCASSFYGESSYNEQFFGPGTRLTVL.